This T cell receptor (beta chain) was retrieved from a study of T-cell memory formation after mild COVID-19. In its sample, this clonotype was seen a few times. Its antigen is as yet unknown. Study-level results: Nothing showed for sure that second-wave clones peaking on day 37 were SARS-CoV-2 specific. Those CD4+ clones that contracted were mainly in CM and EM (CD8+ ones in EMRA). Certain responding clones were present in pre-infection memory, suggesting participation of cross-reactive memory.

5'RACE with constant-segment primers built TCRalpha and TCRbeta cDNA libraries with UMIs. Using its own MiXCR run on the 5' RACE reads, TCRdb lists one record per CDR3 protein. The data show about 360,000 distinct CDR3 sequences, 14% seen once. This sequence was found in a man aged 18 to 35 who had mild COVID-19 (a few samples of this study predate the infection). Cell type and time point are not known. The specimen sequenced was PBMCs or a T cell subset sorted from them (not recorded which).

Here the CDR3 reads CASSPGLAGNDEQFF. In DNA form, the CDR3 reads TGTGCCAGCAGCCCAGGACTAGCGGGGAACGATGAGCAGTTCTTC. This chain connects TRBV5-4 to TRBJ2-1, with TRBD2 identical over 12 bases. The CDR3 has 15 amino acids. V dropped 4 bases and J dropped 8; count of bases not matched to a gene: 7. Germline V CDR1 and CDR2: SGHNT, YYREEE (reference sequence).